This T cell receptor (beta chain) was sequenced for a study of graft-versus-host responses after intestinal transplantation. As for the study in general: Induction using anti-thymocyte globulin, followed by tacrolimus and steroids for two to four years, was given to all recipients.

Per germline, CDR1 SGHRS and CDR2 YFSETQ. V lost 5 bases and J 8 bases, leaving 13 bases between the germline ends. The CDR3 runs to 13 residues. With regard to this clone: Its target is unknown.

Whole-study results and caveats: The recipient marrow held GvH clones, and some of them showed up first in ileum or blood. Clonal ratios of graft-versus-host to host-versus-graft in allografts were high for patients exhibiting graft-donor T cell macrochimerism.

Only in-frame clones appear in the TCRdb table, and some are missing; sequencing was by immunoSEQ multiplex PCR. There are tens of thousands of clones in the sample; roughly 89% occur only once, and more than 0.075% lies in the top ten. The specimen was unstimulated CD4+ T cells sorted from spleen or lymph node cells, collected before intestinal transplant. The chain carries TRBV5-1 and TRBJ1-4; D gene unclear. The TCR was taken from a human donor who received an intestinal transplant. The CDR3 region is CASSRGEGEKLFF. The CDR3 DNA is TGCGCCAGCAGTCGGGGAGAAGGAGAAAAACTGTTTTTT. Combining the CDR3 with reference TRBV5-1 and TRBJ1-4 gives the whole variable domain KAGVTQTPRYLIKTRGQQVTLSCSPISGHRSVSWYQQTPGQGLQFLFEYFSETQRNKGNFPGRFSGRQFSNSRSEMNVSTLELGDSALYLCASSRGEGEKLFFGSGTQLSVL.